This record looks at one TCR beta chain sequence and its context. These data belong to a study of blood T cell repertoires in COVID-19. Turning to the study itself: PBMCs, B-cell-depleted T cells, or T cells were the source of the cDNA or gDNA that made up the material.

Seattle patients were enrolled while actively infected and followed longitudinally. The CDR3 totals 14 residues. Germline V lookup: CDR1 MNHEY, CDR2 SMNVEV (reference sequence). Trimming removed 6 bases from V and 4 bases from J, with 16 bases in between. In the authors' workflow: Quantification of nucleated cells was approximated via reference gene primer amplification. Here immunoSEQ multiplex PCR was the method, and the copy in TCRdb shows in-frame clones only, minus some. That table furnishes V, J and clone size, whereas the DNA furnished D and trimming. The repertoire consists of roughly 240,000 clones, with around 85% occurring once and the leading ten covering less than 6.5%.

Sequencing used peripheral blood. The V and J genes are TRBV27 and TRBJ2-7; possible D gene TRBD1, 6 bases. This clonotype was sampled from a man aged 50-59 years with COVID-19, enrolled during active disease. This CDR3 reads CASRGQGYHYEQYF. In nucleotides, the CDR3 is TGTGCCAGCAGAGGCCAGGGGTATCATTACGAGCAGTACTTC.